Shown below are 14 T cell receptor beta chains from a single sample sequenced in a study of blood T cell repertoires in COVID-19. Sequencing used immunoSEQ multiplex PCR; TCRdb keeps in-frame clones, though not all of them. The sample has roughly 240,000 clones, about 79% seen once. What was sequenced was peripheral blood. These receptors were taken from a man aged 35-49 years who had recovered from COVID-19.

In its sample, this clone was seen once. The chain recombines TRBV12-3 or TRBV12-4 with TRBJ2-5; D not resolved. Trimming shortened V by 5 bases and J by 9 bases, and 10 bases separated the two germline ends. The CDR3 runs 11 residues. CDR3 DNA: TGTGCCAGCAGTGCGAAGTCGGCCCAGTACTTC. Translation gives CASSAKSAQYF.

This chain uses TRBV4-1 with TRBJ2-5; 14 bases are shared with TRBD2. The germline CDR1 and CDR2 sequences are MGHRA and YSYEKL. Trimming at V came to 3 bases and at J to 3 bases, leaving 9 bases not matched to a gene. CDR3 length equals 18 residues. The CDR3 sequence is CASSHSGTSGREEETQYF. CDR3 nucleotides: TGCGCCAGCAGCCATTCCGGGACTAGCGGGAGAGAGGAAGAGACCCAGTACTTC.

This clone was counted a single time. The chain combines TRBV12-5 with TRBJ2-5, with 8 bases lining up with TRBD1. There are 14 residues in the CDR3. After removal of 5 bases from V and 6 bases from J, the junction contained 8 bases not matched to a gene. CDR1 and CDR2 (germline): LGHNT, FRNRAP. CDR3 sequence (DNA): TGTGCTAGTGGTCAAGTGGACAGGGCTAAGACCCAGTACTTC. Its protein is CASGQVDRAKTQYF.

This chain connects TRBV4-3 to TRBJ2-7; possible D gene TRBD1, 5 bases. The germline V and J ends were trimmed by 0 bases and 2 bases, with 11 bases remaining between them. The CDR3 is 15 amino acids. Germline V gene data show CDR1 as LGHNA and CDR2 as YSLEER. The CDR3 sequence: CASSQDVPGPYEQYF. In nucleotides, the CDR3 is TGCGCCAGCAGCCAAGATGTCCCAGGGCCCTACGAGCAGTACTTC.

The chain couples TRBV19 to TRBJ2-7; 8 positions agree with TRBD2. V was pared by 3 bases and J by 1 base, with 5 bases of the junction left unmatched. The germline V gene has CDR1 LNHDA and CDR2 SQIVND (reference sequence). The CDR3 sequence is 15 residues long. The CDR3 loop is CASSMVGGESYEQYF. CDR3 DNA: TGTGCCAGTAGTATGGTCGGGGGGGAGTCCTACGAGCAGTACTTC.

This clone has just a few counts. The genes are TRBV7-2 and TRBJ2-1, with TRBD2 identical over 11 bases. The germline V gene encodes CDR1 SGHTA and CDR2 FQGNSA. V was pared by 1 base and J by 5 bases, with 1 base of the junction left unmatched. The CDR3 contains 15 residues. The CDR3 DNA reads TGTGCCAGCAGCTTAGGACTAGCGGGGCACAATGAGCAGTTCTTC. It specifies CASSLGLAGHNEQFF.

The chain is built from TRBV3-1 (or the pseudogene TRBV3-2) and TRBJ2-1; D possibly corresponds to TRBD2 (6 bases). Trimming removed 4 bases at V and 4 bases at J, with 17 bases between. The CDR3 runs to 16 residues. Germline CDR1 reads LGHDT; CDR2 reads YNNKEL (reference sequence). The CDR3 is CASSLVPLARYNEQFF. The CDR3, as DNA: TGTGCCAGCAGCCTCGTCCCACTAGCACGATACAATGAGCAGTTCTTC.

The J gene is TRBJ1-6, the V gene TRBV6-6; D remains ambiguous. This CDR3 has 14 residues. The germline V gene has CDR1 MNHNY and CDR2 SVGAGI (reference sequence). Trimming cost V 5 bases and J 7 bases, with 12 bases left between them. The CDR3 loop is CASSIRGQNSPLHF. The CDR3 DNA reads as TGTGCCAGCAGTATCCGCGGGCAAAATTCACCCCTCCACTTT.

The chain couples TRBV29-1 to TRBJ1-1, with 7 bases fitting TRBD1. The CDR3 extends over 13 amino acids. V lost 6 bases, J lost 5 bases, and 9 bases stayed unmatched. Germline CDR1 reads SQVTM; CDR2 reads ANQGSEA. CDR3 DNA: TGCAGCGTGCGGACAGGAGGATCAACTGAAGCTTTCTTT. Amino acids: CSVRTGGSTEAFF.

This clone was found a few times. CDR3 coding DNA: TGTGCCAGCAGCCGTGGAGAAAGCCGATTAGCCAAAAACATTCAGTACTTC. This sequence encodes CASSRGESRLAKNIQYF. This sequence joins TRBV3-1 (or the pseudogene TRBV3-2) and TRBJ2-4; no definite D call. Germline CDR1 LGHDT, CDR2 YNNKEL (reference sequence). This CDR3 is 17 amino acids long. Trimming left V 4 bases short and J 0 bases short, with 16 bases between.

The J gene is TRBJ2-1, the V gene TRBV6-5; perhaps TRBD1 as D (6 bases). The germline V gene encodes CDR1 MNHEY and CDR2 SVGAGI. The length of the CDR3 is 14 residues. The V gene lost 4 bases and the J gene lost 2 bases, with 9 bases spanning the gap. The CDR3 DNA is TGTGCCAGCAGTTTTAAGGGGGCCTACAATGAGCAGTTCTTC. This gives the protein CASSFKGAYNEQFF.

The DNA for the CDR3 is TGTGCTAGTGTCATCCCCAGACAGGGCCCAGATACGCAGTATTTT. Translation gives CASVIPRQGPDTQYF. This chain links TRBV12-5 with TRBJ2-3; 7 nucleotides line up with TRBD1. Germline CDR1 and CDR2: LGHNT and FRNRAP. The junction had 11 bases not matched to a gene; V was cut back by 7 bases and J by 4 bases. This CDR3 contains 15 residues.

This chain links TRBV7-2 with TRBJ1-5; 7 bases map to TRBD1. Germline V gene sequence: CDR1 SGHTA, CDR2 FQGNSA. After removal of 3 bases from V and 5 bases from J, the junction contained 4 bases not matched to a gene. The CDR3 is 14 amino acids. The CDR3 is CASSFEQGHQPQHF. CDR3 sequence (DNA): TGTGCCAGCAGCTTCGAACAGGGGCATCAGCCCCAGCATTTT.

This clone turned up a few times. The chain carries TRBV4-1 and TRBJ1-2; TRBD1 matches 7 bases. With 0 bases clipped from V and 10 bases from J, the junction kept 5 bases outside the gene matches. The CDR3 totals 13 residues. In germline, CDR1 is MGHRA, CDR2 YSYEKL. As DNA, the CDR3 is TGCGCCAGCAGCCAAGATATGAGGGGGCCCTACACCTTC. Translating it yields CASSQDMRGPYTF.